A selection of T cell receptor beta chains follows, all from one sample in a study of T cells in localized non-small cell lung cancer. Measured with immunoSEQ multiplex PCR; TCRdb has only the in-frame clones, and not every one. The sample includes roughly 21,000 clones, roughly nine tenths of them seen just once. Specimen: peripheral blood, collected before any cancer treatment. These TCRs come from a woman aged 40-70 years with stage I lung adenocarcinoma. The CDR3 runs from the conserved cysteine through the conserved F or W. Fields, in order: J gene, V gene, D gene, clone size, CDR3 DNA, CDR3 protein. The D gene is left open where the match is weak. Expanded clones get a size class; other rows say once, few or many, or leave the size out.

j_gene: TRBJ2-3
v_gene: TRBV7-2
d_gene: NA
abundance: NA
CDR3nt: TGTGCCAGCAGCCTAAACACCTACGATAATACGCAGTATTTT
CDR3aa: CASSLNTYDNTQYF

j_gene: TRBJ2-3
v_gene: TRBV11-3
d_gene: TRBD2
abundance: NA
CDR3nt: TGTGCCAGCAGCTTAGATCGGAGTAGCGGGTCCACAGATACGCAGTATTTT
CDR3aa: CASSLDRSSGSTDTQYF

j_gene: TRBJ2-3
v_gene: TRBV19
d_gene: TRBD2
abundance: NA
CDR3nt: TGTGCCAGCTCCCGGGGAAGCGGGGACACAGATACGCAGTATTTT
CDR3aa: CASSRGSGDTDTQYF

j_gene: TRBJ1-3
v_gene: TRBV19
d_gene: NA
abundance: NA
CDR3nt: TGTGCCAGTTCCCCGGGGTCCGGAAACACCATATATTTT
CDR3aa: CASSPGSGNTIYF

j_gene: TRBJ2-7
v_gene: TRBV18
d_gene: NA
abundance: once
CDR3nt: TGTGCCAGCTCGTCGGGTGCCCTGTACGAGCAGTACTTC
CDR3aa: CASSSGALYEQYF

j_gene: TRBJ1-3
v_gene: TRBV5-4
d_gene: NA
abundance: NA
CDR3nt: TGTGCCAGCAGCATTTCTAGTCCGGGGAACACCATATATTTT
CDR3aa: CASSISSPGNTIYF

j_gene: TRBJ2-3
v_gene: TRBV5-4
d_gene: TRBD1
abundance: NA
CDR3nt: TGTGCCAGCAGTTCCGGGACAGGGCGGAGCACAGATACGCAGTATTTT
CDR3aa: CASSSGTGRSTDTQYF

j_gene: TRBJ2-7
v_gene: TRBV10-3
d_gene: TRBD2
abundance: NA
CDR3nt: TGTGCCATCAGTAGCGGGGTAGCCTACGAGCAGTACTTC
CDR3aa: CAISSGVAYEQYF

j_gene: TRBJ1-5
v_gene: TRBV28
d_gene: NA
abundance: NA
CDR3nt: TGTGCCAGCAGTTTAGACAGGTGGGGGAAAAGCAATCAGCCCCAGCATTTT
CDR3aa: CASSLDRWGKSNQPQHF

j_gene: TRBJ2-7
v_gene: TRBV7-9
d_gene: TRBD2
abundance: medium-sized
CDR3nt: TGTGCCAGCAGCTTAGTAGCGGGAGCCTACGAGCAGTACTTC
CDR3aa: CASSLVAGAYEQYF

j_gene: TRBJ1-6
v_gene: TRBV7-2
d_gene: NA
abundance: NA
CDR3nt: TGTGCCAGCAGCTTAAAAAATTCACCCCTCCACTTT
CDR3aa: CASSLKNSPLHF

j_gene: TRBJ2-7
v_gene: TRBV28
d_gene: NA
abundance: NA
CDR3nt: TGTGCCAGCAGTTTATGGAGGGGGGGCTACGAGCAGTACTTC
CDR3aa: CASSLWRGGYEQYF

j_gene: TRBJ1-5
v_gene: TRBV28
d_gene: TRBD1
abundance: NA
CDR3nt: TGTGCCAGCAGTTTTGAGGGGGCGCGGCGTAGCAATCAGCCCCAGCATTTT
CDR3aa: CASSFEGARRSNQPQHF

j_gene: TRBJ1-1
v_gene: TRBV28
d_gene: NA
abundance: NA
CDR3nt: TGTGCCAGCAGTCCTATGGGTCCGTTCCTGAACACTGAAGCTTTCTTT
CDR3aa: CASSPMGPFLNTEAFF

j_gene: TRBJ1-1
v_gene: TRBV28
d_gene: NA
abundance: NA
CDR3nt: TGTGCCAGCAGCCTCCGGGACACTGAAGCTTTCTTT
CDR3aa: CASSLRDTEAFF

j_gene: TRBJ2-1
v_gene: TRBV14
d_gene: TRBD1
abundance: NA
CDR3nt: TGTGCCAGCAGCCAAGATTGGGGGTGGGACAGGGGTACTACGAGGTCCTACAATGAGCAGTTCTTC
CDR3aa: CASSQDWGWDRGTTRSYNEQFF

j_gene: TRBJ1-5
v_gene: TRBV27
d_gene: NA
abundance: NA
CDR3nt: TGTGCCAGCAGTTTAAGTAGGTATAGCAATCAGCCCCAGCATTTT
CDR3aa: CASSLSRYSNQPQHF

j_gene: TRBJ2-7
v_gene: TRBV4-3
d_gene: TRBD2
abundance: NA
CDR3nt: TGCGCCAGCAGCCAAACTTGGGGGGGGACCTACGAGCAGTACTTC
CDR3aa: CASSQTWGGTYEQYF

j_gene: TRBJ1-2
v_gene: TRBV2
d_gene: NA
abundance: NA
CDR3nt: TGTGCCAGCAGTGATATGGGGGGGCCGAACTATGGCTACACCTTC
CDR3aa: CASSDMGGPNYGYTF

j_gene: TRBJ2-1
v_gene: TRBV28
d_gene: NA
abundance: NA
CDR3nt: TGTGCCAGCAGTTTATTTAGCGCGCTGGGAAATGAGCAGTTCTTC
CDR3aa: CASSLFSALGNEQFF